Each of the 2 T cell receptor beta chains below was sequenced from the same sample in a study of regulatory T cells in long-lasting Graves disease. Construction of TCR beta libraries relied on iRepertoire HTBI primers and on Arm-PCR targeting CDR3 regions. TCRdb re-called the multiplex PCR reads through MiXCR, storing one row per CDR3 protein. Of approximately 350,000 distinct CDR3 sequences detected, 15% to 20% appear once; the ten largest clones hold 20%. Time point reported: newly diagnosed GD, antithyroid drugs for less than 3 months. PBMC-derived RNA was used for the TCR library. The same sample was also studied in work on T cells in Graves' hyperthyroidism and ophthalmopathy.

Sequenced material: peripheral blood mononuclear cells (PBMCs), taken at new diagnosis, from a patient treated with antithyroid drugs. The receptors originated from a young woman with Graves disease.

The table lists this clonotype with a few counts. The rearrangement uses TRBV10-3 and TRBJ2-7; D is perhaps TRBD1 (5 bases). The CDR3 runs 13 residues. V gave up 6 bases and J gave up 1 base, with 10 bases separating them. Looked up from germline, CDR1 is ENHRY and CDR2 is SYGVKD. CDR3 DNA: TGTGCCATCAGCTCCGACAGATCCTACGAGCAGTACTTC. This codes for CAISSDRSYEQYF.

This clonotype was counted at least ten times. The chain has TRBV2 and TRBJ2-1; TRBD2 is a possible D gene (6 bases). The length of the CDR3 is 15 residues. V lost 5 bases to trimming and J lost 6 bases, with 17 bases between them. Germline CDR1 is SNHLY and CDR2 is FYNNEI. CDR3 residues: CASSQTPSGGNEQFF. DNA for the CDR3: TGTGCCAGCAGTCAGACCCCTTCCGGGGGCAATGAGCAGTTCTTC.